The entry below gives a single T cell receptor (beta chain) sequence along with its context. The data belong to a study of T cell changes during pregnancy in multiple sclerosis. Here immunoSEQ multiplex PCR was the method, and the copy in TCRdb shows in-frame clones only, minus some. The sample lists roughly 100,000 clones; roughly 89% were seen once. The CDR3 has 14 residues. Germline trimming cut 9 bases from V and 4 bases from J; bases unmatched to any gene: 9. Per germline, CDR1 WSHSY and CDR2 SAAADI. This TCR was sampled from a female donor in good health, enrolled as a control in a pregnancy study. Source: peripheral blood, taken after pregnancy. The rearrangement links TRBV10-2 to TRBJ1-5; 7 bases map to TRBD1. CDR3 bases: TGCGCCAGTCAAACAGGGGACGCAAATCAGCCCCAGCATTTT. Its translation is CASQTGDANQPQHF.